This T cell receptor beta chain emerged from a study of breast tumors, draining lymph nodes, adjacent tissues. Study-level points and caveats: Data only fit, rather than demonstrated, lymph node origin of most tumor T cells. Findings are consistent with lymph node origin and intratumoral expansion of most tumor T cells. Tumors had less TCR diversity than lymph nodes, more than nontumor tissue. Luminal-like breast cancer showed significantly higher tumor–nontumor repertoire similarity than basal-like.

V shed 8 bases and J shed 0 bases, with 25 bases lying between them. Germline CDR1 MRHNA, CDR2 SNTAGT. The CDR3 loop spans 19 amino acids. Samples came from axillary lymph nodes draining the breast cancer. For this clonotype: The target antigen is unknown.

TCRdb independently ran MiXCR on the multiplex PCR reads; one entry per CDR3 protein. The sample has 200,000 to 300,000 distinct CDR3 sequences, under 35% seen once. This clonotype was sampled from a female donor with breast cancer. Some clones in this sample may be carry-over from other donors' samples. The rearrangement joins TRBV6-4 to TRBJ1-4; D perhaps matches TRBD1 (6 bases). The sequenced sample consisted of axillary lymph node tissue. CDR3 bases: TGTGCCAGCGGTCACGGGGGGGGCTTACTCTCCGCAACTAATGAAAAACTGTTTTTT. Residues: CASGHGGGLLSATNEKLFF.